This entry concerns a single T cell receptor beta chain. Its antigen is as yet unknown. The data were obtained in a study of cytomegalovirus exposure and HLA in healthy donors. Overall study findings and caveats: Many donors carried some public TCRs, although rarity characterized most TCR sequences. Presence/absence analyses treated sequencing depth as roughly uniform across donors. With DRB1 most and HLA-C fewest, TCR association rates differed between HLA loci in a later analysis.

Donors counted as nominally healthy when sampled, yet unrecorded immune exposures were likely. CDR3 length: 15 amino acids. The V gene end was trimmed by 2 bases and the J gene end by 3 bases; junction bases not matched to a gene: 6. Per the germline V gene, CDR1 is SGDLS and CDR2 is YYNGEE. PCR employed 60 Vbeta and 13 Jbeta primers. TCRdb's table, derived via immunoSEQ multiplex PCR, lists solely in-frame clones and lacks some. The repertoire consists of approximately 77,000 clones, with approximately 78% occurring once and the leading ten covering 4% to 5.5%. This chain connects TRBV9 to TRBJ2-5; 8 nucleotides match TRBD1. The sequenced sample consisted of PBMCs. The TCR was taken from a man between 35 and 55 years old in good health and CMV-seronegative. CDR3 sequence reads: CASSVGQGSKETQYF. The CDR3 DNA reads TGTGCCAGCAGCGTCGGACAGGGATCAAAAGAGACCCAGTACTTC. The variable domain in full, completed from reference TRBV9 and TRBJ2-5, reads DSGVTQTPKHLITATGQRVTLRCSPRSGDLSVYWYQQSLDQGLQFLIQYYNGEERAKGNILERFSAQQFPDLHSELNLSSLELGDSALYFCASSVGQGSKETQYFGPGTRLLVL.